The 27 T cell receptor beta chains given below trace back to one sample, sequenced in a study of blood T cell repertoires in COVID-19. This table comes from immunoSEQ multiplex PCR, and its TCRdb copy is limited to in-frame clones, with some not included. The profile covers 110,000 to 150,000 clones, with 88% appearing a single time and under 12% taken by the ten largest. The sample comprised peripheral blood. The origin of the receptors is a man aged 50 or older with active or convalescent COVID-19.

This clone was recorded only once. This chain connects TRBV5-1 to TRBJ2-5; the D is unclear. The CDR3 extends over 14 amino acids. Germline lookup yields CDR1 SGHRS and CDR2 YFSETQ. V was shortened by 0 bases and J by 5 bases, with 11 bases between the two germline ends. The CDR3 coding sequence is TGCGCCAGCAGCTTGGTGGCAGGCCGGGAGACCCAGTACTTC. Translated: CASSLVAGRETQYF.

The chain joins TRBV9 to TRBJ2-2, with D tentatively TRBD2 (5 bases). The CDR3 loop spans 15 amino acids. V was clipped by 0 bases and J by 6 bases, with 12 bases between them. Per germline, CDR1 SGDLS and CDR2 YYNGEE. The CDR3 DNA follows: TGTGCCAGCAGCGTAGGCGGTGAGGGTTCCGGGGAGCTGTTTTTT. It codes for CASSVGGEGSGELFF.

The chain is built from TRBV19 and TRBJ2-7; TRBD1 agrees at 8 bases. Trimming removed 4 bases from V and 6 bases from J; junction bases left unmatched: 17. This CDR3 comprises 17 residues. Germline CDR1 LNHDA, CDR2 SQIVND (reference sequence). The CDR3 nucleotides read TGTGCCAGTAGTACTTATAGTAGCCGGGACAGGAAAGCCGAGCAGTACTTC. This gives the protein CASSTYSSRDRKAEQYF. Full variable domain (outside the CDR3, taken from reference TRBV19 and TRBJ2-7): DGGITQSPKYLFRKEGQNVTLSCEQNLNHDAMYWYRQDPGQGLRLIYYSQIVNDFQKGDIAEGYSVSREKKESFPLTVTSAQKNPTAFYLCASSTYSSRDRKAEQYFGPGTRLTVT.

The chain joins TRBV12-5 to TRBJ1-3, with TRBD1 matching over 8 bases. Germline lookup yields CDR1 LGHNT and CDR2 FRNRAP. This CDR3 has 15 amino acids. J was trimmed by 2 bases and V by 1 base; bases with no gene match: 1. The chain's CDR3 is CASGLAGGAGNTIYF. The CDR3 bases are TGTGCTAGTGGTTTGGCAGGGGGCGCTGGAAACACCATATATTTT. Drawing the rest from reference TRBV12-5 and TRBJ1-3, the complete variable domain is DARVTQTPRHKVTEMGQEVTMRCQPILGHNTVFWYRQTMMQGLELLAYFRNRAPLDDSGMPKDRFSAEMPDATLATLKIQPSEPRDSAVYFCASGLAGGAGNTIYFGEGSWLTVV.

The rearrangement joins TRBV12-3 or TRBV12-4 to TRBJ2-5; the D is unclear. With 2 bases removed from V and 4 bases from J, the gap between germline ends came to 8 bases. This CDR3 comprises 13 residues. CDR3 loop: CASSLTAPETQYF. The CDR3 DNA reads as TGTGCCAGCAGTTTAACAGCCCCAGAGACCCAGTACTTC.

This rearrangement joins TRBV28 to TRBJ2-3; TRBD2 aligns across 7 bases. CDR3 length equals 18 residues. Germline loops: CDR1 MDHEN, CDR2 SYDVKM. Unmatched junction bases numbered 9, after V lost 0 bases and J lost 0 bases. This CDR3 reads CASSLWGLLAFSTDTQYF. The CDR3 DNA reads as TGTGCCAGCAGTTTATGGGGCCTACTAGCGTTTAGCACAGATACGCAGTATTTT.

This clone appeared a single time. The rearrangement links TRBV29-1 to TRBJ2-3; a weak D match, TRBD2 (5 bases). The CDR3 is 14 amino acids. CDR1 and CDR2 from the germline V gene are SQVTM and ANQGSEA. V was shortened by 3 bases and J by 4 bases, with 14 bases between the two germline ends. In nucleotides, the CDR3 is TGCAGCGTTGAGGTGGGAGATCAGGCAGATACGCAGTATTTT. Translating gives CSVEVGDQADTQYF.

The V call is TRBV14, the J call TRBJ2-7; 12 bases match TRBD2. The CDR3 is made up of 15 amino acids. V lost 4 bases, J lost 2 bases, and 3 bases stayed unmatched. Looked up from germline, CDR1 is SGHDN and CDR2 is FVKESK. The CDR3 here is CASSPSGRGPYEQYF. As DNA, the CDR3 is TGTGCCAGCAGCCCTAGCGGGAGGGGGCCCTACGAGCAGTACTTC. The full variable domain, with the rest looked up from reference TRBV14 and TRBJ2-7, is EAGVTQFPSHSVIEKGQTVTLRCDPISGHDNLYWYRRVMGKEIKFLLHFVKESKQDESGMPNNRFLAERTGGTYSTLKVQPAELEDSGVYFCASSPSGRGPYEQYFGPGTRLTVT.

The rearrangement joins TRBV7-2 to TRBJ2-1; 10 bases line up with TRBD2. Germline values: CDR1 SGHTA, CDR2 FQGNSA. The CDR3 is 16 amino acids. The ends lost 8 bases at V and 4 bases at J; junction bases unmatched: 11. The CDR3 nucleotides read TGTGCCAGCGGACCTACTAGCGGGAATTGGTACAATGAGCAGTTCTTC. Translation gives CASGPTSGNWYNEQFF.

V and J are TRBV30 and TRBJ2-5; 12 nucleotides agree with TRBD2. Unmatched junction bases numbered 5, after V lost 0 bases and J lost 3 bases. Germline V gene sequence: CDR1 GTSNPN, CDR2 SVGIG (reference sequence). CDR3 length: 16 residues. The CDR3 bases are TGTGCCTGGAGTGTAAATCCTAGCGGGAGGGAAGAGACCCAGTACTTC. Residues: CAWSVNPSGREETQYF.

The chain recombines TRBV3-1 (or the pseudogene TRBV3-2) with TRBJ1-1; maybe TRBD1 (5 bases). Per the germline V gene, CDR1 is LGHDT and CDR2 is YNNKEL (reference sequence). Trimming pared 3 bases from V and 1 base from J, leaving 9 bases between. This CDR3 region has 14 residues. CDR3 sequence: CASSQGRANTEAFF. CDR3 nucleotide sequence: TGTGCCAGCAGCCAGGGCAGGGCGAACACTGAAGCTTTCTTT.

The CDR3 protein is CASSYSGGVEQPQHF. The DNA of the CDR3 is TGTGCCAGCAGTTACTCGGGAGGGGTTGAACAGCCCCAGCATTTT. The chain is built from TRBV6-2 or TRBV6-3 and TRBJ1-5; possibly TRBD1 for D (5 bases). Between the trimmed V and J ends, which lost 0 bases and 7 bases, there was a span of 13 bases. This CDR3 is 15 amino acids long. The germline V gene has CDR1 MNHEY and CDR2 SVGEGT.

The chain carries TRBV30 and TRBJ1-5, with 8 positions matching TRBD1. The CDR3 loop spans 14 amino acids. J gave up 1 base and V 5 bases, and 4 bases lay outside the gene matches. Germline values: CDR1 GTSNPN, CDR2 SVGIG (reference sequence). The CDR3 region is CAWARQGSNQPQHF. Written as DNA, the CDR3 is TGTGCCTGGGCGAGACAGGGGAGCAATCAGCCCCAGCATTTT. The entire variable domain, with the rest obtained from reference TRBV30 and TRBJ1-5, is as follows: SQTIHQWPATLVQPVGSPLSLECTVEGTSNPNLYWYRQAAGRGLQLLFYSVGIGQISSEVPQNLSASRPQDRQFILSSKKLLLSDSGFYLCAWARQGSNQPQHFGDGTRLSIL.

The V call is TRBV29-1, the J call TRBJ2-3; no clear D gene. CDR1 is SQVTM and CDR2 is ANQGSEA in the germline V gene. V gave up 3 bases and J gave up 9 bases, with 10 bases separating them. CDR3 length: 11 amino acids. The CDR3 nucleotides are TGCAGCGTTGACTCCACGAGGACGCAGTATTTT. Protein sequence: CSVDSTRTQYF.

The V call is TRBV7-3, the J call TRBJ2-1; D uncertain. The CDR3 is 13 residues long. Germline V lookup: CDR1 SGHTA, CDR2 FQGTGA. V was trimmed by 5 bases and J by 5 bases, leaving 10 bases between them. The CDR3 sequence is CASSLDLNNEQFF. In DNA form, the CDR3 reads TGTGCCAGCAGCCTAGACTTAAACAATGAGCAGTTCTTC. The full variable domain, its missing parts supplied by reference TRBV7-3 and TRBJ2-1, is GAGVSQTPSNKVTEKGKYVELRCDPISGHTALYWYRQSLGQGPEFLIYFQGTGAADDSGLPNDRFFAVRPEGSVSTLKIQRTERGDSAVYLCASSLDLNNEQFFGPGTRLTVL.

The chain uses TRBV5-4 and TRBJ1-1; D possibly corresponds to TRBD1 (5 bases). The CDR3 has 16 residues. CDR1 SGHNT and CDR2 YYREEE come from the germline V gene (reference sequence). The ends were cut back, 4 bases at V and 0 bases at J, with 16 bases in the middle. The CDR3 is CASSQGGNRLNTEAFF. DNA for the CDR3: TGTGCCAGCAGCCAAGGAGGGAACAGGTTGAACACTGAAGCTTTCTTT.

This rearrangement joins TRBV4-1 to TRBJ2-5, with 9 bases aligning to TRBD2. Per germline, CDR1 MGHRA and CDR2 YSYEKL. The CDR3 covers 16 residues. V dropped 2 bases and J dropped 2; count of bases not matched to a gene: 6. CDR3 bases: TGCGCCAGCAGCCAACTCACCCTAGCGGGACAAGAGACCCAGTACTTC. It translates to CASSQLTLAGQETQYF.

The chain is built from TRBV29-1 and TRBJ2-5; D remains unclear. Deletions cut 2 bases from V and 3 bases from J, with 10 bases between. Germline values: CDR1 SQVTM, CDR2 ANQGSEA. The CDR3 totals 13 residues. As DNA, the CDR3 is TGCAGCGTTGAACAAGTTAGAAAAGAGACCCAGTACTTC. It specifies CSVEQVRKETQYF. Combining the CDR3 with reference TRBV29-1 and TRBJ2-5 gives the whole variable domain SAVISQKPSRDICQRGTSLTIQCQVDSQVTMMFWYRQQPGQSLTLIATANQGSEATYESGFVIDKFPISRPNLTFSTLTVSNMSPEDSSIYLCSVEQVRKETQYFGPGTRLLVL.

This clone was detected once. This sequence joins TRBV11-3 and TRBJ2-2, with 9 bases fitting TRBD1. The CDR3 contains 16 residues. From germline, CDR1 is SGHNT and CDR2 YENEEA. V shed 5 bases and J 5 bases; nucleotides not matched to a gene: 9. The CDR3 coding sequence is TGTGCCAGCAGCCCCGAGCACAGGGGGCATACCGGGGAGCTGTTTTTT. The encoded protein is CASSPEHRGHTGELFF. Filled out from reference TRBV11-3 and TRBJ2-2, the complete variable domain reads EAGVVQSPRYKIIEKKQPVAFWCNPISGHNTLYWYLQNLGQGPELLIRYENEEAVDDSQLPKDRFSAERLKGVDSTLKIQPAELGDSAVYLCASSPEHRGHTGELFFGEGSRLTVL.

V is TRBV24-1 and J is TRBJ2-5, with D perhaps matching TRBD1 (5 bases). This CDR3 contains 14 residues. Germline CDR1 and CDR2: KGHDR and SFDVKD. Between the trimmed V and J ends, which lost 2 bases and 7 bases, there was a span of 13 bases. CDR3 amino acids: CATSDSPGMGTQYF. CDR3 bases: TGTGCCACCAGTGATTCTCCAGGGATGGGGACCCAGTACTTC.

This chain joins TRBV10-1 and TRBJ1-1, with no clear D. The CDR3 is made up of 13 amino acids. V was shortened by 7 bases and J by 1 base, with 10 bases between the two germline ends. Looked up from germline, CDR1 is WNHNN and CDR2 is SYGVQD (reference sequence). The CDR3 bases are TGCGCCAGCAAGCGGGTCTGGAACACTGAAGCTTTCTTT. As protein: CASKRVWNTEAFF.

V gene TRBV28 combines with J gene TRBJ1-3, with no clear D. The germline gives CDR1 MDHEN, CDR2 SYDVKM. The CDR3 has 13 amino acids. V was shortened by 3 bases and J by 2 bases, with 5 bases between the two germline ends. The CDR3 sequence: CASSFGTGNTIYF. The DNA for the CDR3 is TGTGCCAGCAGTTTTGGCACTGGAAACACCATATATTTT. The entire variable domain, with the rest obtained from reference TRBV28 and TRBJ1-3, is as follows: DVKVTQSSRYLVKRTGEKVFLECVQDMDHENMFWYRQDPGLGLRLIYFSYDVKMKEKGDIPEGYSVSREKKERFSLILESASTNQTSMYLCASSFGTGNTIYFGEGSWLTVV.

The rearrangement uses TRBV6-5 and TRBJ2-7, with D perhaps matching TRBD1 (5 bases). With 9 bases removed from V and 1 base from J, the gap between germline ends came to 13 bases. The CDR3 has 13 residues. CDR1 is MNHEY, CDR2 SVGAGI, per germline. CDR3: CASLPGKSYEQYF. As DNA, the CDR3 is TGTGCCAGTCTACCAGGGAAATCCTACGAGCAGTACTTC.

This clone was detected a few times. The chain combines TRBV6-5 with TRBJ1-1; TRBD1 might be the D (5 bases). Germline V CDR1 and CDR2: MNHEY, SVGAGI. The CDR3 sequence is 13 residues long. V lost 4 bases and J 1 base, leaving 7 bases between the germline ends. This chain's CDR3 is CASSLRGNTEAFF. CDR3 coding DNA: TGTGCCAGCAGTTTAAGGGGGAACACTGAAGCTTTCTTT.

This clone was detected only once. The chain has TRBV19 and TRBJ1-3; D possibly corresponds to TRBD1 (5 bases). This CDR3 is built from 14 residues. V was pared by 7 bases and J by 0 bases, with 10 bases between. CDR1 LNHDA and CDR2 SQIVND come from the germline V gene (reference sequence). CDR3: CASTRGGSGNTIYF. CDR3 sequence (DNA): TGTGCCAGTACCCGCGGGGGCTCTGGAAACACCATATATTTT.

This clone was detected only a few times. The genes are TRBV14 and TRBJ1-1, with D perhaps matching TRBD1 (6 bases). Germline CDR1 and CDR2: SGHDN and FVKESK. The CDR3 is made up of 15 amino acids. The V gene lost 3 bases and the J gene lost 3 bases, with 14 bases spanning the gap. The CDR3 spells CASSQGRGAHTEAFF. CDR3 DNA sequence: TGTGCCAGCAGCCAGGGTCGGGGGGCGCACACTGAAGCTTTCTTT.

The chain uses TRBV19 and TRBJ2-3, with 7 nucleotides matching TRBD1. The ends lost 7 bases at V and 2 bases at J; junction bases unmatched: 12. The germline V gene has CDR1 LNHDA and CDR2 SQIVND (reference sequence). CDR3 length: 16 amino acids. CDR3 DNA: TGTGCCAGTAAGGAGACAGGGCTCTCTCTCACAGATACGCAGTATTTT. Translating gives CASKETGLSLTDTQYF. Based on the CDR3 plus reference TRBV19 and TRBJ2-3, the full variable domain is DGGITQSPKYLFRKEGQNVTLSCEQNLNHDAMYWYRQDPGQGLRLIYYSQIVNDFQKGDIAEGYSVSREKKESFPLTVTSAQKNPTAFYLCASKETGLSLTDTQYFGPGTRLTVL.